The 18 T cell receptor beta chains below were found in one sample sequenced in a study of shared clonotypes between healthy human individuals. Libraries were prepared by immunoSEQ multiplex PCR; TCRdb keeps only in-frame clonotypes and omits some of them. This sample carries about 2.1 million clones, 93% of them seen once, and the ten largest clones take over 1.5%. The naive CD8 population came from CD45RO-negative cells selected for CCR7, without terminally differentiated effector memory CD45RA+ cells. The sequencing input was naive CD8+ T cells from PBMCs. All receptors derive from a man between 18 and 29 years old in good health. Some clones in this sample may be carry-over from other donors' samples.

This rearrangement joins TRBV15 to TRBJ2-3, with 7 bases matching TRBD1. Germline V gene lookup returns CDR1 LNHNV and CDR2 YYDKDF (reference sequence). The CDR3 runs 15 residues. After removal of 3 bases from V and 1 base from J, the junction contained 4 bases not matched to a gene. The CDR3 DNA reads TGTGCCACCAGCAGGGTCGGACAGGGCACAGATACGCAGTATTTT. Its translation is CATSRVGQGTDTQYF.

J is TRBJ1-5 and V is TRBV28; D perhaps matches TRBD1 (6 bases). Trimming took 6 bases from V and 3 from J, leaving 15 bases between them. The CDR3 is made up of 15 amino acids. Germline CDR1 and CDR2: MDHEN and SYDVKM. The CDR3 loop reads CASSTTDRPNQPQHF. CDR3 DNA: TGTGCCAGCAGCACAACAGACAGGCCCAATCAGCCCCAGCATTTT.

V is TRBV12-5 and J is TRBJ1-2; the match to TRBD1 covers 10 bases. Germline V lookup: CDR1 LGHNT, CDR2 FRNRAP. The length of the CDR3 is 14 residues. V dropped 10 bases and J dropped 7; count of bases not matched to a gene: 12. The CDR3 DNA is TGTGCTACCGGAACCGGGACAGGGGTAGGTGGCTACACCTTC. This sequence encodes CATGTGTGVGGYTF.

The genes are TRBV29-1 and TRBJ2-1, with D hard to call. The CDR3 sequence is 15 residues long. Germline-derived CDR1 and CDR2 are SQVTM and ANQGSEA. Trimming stripped 2 bases from V and 0 bases from J, with 11 bases between. CDR3 DNA sequence: TGCAGCGTTGAAACGATAGGGTCCTCCTACAATGAGCAGTTCTTC. It specifies CSVETIGSSYNEQFF.

The rearrangement uses TRBV7-9 and TRBJ1-1; 9 bases fit TRBD1. The V gene's germline CDR1 is SEHNR and CDR2 FQNEAQ (reference sequence). The CDR3 has 14 amino acids. After removal of 3 bases from V and 9 bases from J, the junction contained 8 bases not matched to a gene. CDR3 sequence (DNA): TGTGCCAGCAGCTTCCCCACGGACAGGGGCCAAGCTTTCTTT. This translates into CASSFPTDRGQAFF.

The chain combines TRBV27 with TRBJ1-5; no firm D call. CDR3 length: 13 residues. Per the germline V gene, CDR1 is MNHEY and CDR2 is SMNVEV (reference sequence). Between the trimmed V and J ends, which lost 6 bases and 5 bases, there was a span of 11 bases. The CDR3 bases are TGTGCCAGCAGGATTTCCGCGCATCAGCCCCAGCATTTT. Protein: CASRISAHQPQHF.

J is TRBJ1-2 and V is TRBV4-1; weak D call: TRBD1 (6 bases). The CDR3 extends over 16 amino acids. Germline CDR1 MGHRA, CDR2 YSYEKL. V was trimmed by 4 bases and J by 0 bases, leaving 15 bases between them. The CDR3 DNA follows: TGCGCCAGCAGCCTACGGGGGGCGGGGGCTAACTATGGCTACACCTTC. Translation gives CASSLRGAGANYGYTF.

The rearrangement joins TRBV27 to TRBJ2-5; tentatively, D is TRBD1 (5 bases). The germline gives CDR1 MNHEY, CDR2 SMNVEV (reference sequence). Trimming cost V 6 bases and J 1 base, with 21 bases left between them. This CDR3 contains 17 residues. CDR3 coding DNA: TGTGCCAGCAGCTTAGTTGGACAAATGGAACCCCAAGAGACCCAGTACTTC. Translating it yields CASSLVGQMEPQETQYF.

This chain connects TRBV6-5 to TRBJ2-7; D not certain. V lost 0 bases to trimming and J lost 4 bases, with 13 bases between them. This CDR3 contains 15 residues. The germline V gene has CDR1 MNHEY and CDR2 SVGAGI. The DNA of the CDR3 is TGTGCCAGCAGTTACTCAATTAGTGCCCCTTACGAGCAGTACTTC. Translation: CASSYSISAPYEQYF.

A few counts support this clone. Other DNA sequences of this sample code for an identical CDR3. This sequence joins TRBV7-9 and TRBJ1-1; D call uncertain. The CDR3 is made up of 12 amino acids. Trimming removed 5 bases from V and 2 bases from J, with 6 bases in between. Germline V CDR1 and CDR2: SEHNR, FQNEAQ (reference sequence). CDR3 sequence (DNA): TGTGCCAGCAGCACCGGCAACACTGAAGCTTTCTTT. It codes for CASSTGNTEAFF.

The V and J genes are TRBV6-5 and TRBJ2-5, with TRBD1 matching over 8 bases. The CDR3 runs 14 residues. Trimming at V came to 2 bases and at J to 11 bases, leaving 10 bases not matched to a gene. Germline CDR1 MNHEY, CDR2 SVGAGI. For the CDR3, the DNA is TGTGCCAGCAGTTACGGACAGGGAGTGGGGGAGCAGTACTTC. Its translation is CASSYGQGVGEQYF.

On this clone: This same CDR3 is encoded by further DNA sequences in the sample. This rearrangement joins TRBV4-1 to TRBJ1-2; tentatively, D is TRBD1 (6 bases). V shed 0 bases and J shed 3 bases, with 8 bases lying between them. Germline CDR1 is MGHRA and CDR2 is YSYEKL. The CDR3 is made up of 14 amino acids. CDR3 loop: CASSQDRGDYGYTF. CDR3 coding DNA: TGCGCCAGCAGCCAAGATAGGGGGGACTATGGCTACACCTTC.

This clone was seen a few times. The same CDR3 is also encoded by other DNA sequences in this sample. The chain recombines TRBV27 with TRBJ1-1, with D uncertain. Germline V gene data show CDR1 as MNHEY and CDR2 as SMNVEV (reference sequence). V was shortened by 3 bases and J by 0 bases, with 2 bases between the two germline ends. The CDR3 spans 12 residues. CDR3 sequence reads: CASSFLNTEAFF. In DNA form, the CDR3 reads TGTGCCAGCAGTTTCCTGAACACTGAAGCTTTCTTT.

The CDR3 DNA follows: TGTGCCATCAGTGAGCGTGGACGGAACATGAACACTGAAGCTTTCTTT. It is translated as CAISERGRNMNTEAFF. The chain joins TRBV10-3 to TRBJ1-1; D not resolved. The CDR3 length is 16 residues. V gave up 2 bases and J gave up 0 bases, with 13 bases separating them. CDR1 is ENHRY, CDR2 SYGVKD, per germline.

The chain joins TRBV2 to TRBJ1-2, with D perhaps matching TRBD1 (5 bases). The CDR3 runs to 14 residues. V was shortened by 2 bases and J by 3 bases, with 10 bases between the two germline ends. Germline V gene data show CDR1 as SNHLY and CDR2 as FYNNEI. CDR3 sequence reads: CASSETGTYYGYTF. In DNA form, the CDR3 reads TGTGCCAGCAGTGAAACCGGGACTTACTATGGCTACACCTTC.

The chain carries TRBV2 and TRBJ2-5; D might be TRBD1 (5 bases). Trimming took off 7 bases at V and 4 bases at J, with 10 bases between the two ends. The germline V gene has CDR1 SNHLY and CDR2 FYNNEI. This CDR3 is built from 12 residues. The CDR3 coding sequence is TGTGCCAGCACCAGGGTCGGAGAGACCCAGTACTTC. It codes for CASTRVGETQYF.

The chain carries TRBV9 and TRBJ1-1; 9 positions match TRBD1. From germline, CDR1 is SGDLS and CDR2 YYNGEE. This CDR3 is built from 17 residues. V shed 0 bases and J 5 bases; nucleotides not matched to a gene: 11. The CDR3 DNA is TGTGCCAGCAGCGTAGTAACAGGGGGCGAGTGGGGTACTGAAGCTTTCTTT. Translation: CASSVVTGGEWGTEAFF.

This chain links TRBV27 with TRBJ2-5; TRBD1 agrees at 7 bases. V dropped 6 bases and J dropped 1; count of bases not matched to a gene: 8. The length of the CDR3 is 15 residues. Germline V gene data show CDR1 as MNHEY and CDR2 as SMNVEV (reference sequence). The DNA for the CDR3 is TGTGCCAGCAGCTATGGGACAGAGTCCCAAGAGACCCAGTACTTC. It translates to CASSYGTESQETQYF.